Below, 16 T cell receptor beta chains from the same sample are listed, as sequenced in a study of blood T cells in healthy people across ages. Primed by a sample-barcoded 5' primer and a J-beta primer mix, a second PCR proceeded for 7 to 11 cycles. MiXCR was run by TCRdb on the 5' RACE reads, yielding one entry per CDR3 protein. Here the sample spans 1.4 million to 1.5 million distinct CDR3 sequences, approximately 40% being singletons. The source material was blood. The receptors come from a woman aged 18-29 years in good health.

The V gene is TRBV12-3 or TRBV12-4, the J gene TRBJ2-1; D perhaps matches TRBD2 (5 bases). The end of the DNA aligns better with TRBJ2-7, so the J call may be wrong. This CDR3 is built from 16 residues. CDR3 residues: CASTFATRYSYNEQYF. As DNA, the CDR3 is TGTGCCAGCACCTTTGCTACTAGATACTCCTACAATGAGCAGTACTTC.

This clonotype has only a few counts. The chain combines TRBV10-1 with TRBJ2-4; 10 nucleotides agree with TRBD1. Germline CDR1 is WNHNN and CDR2 is SYGVQD (reference sequence). J was trimmed by 2 bases and V by 8 bases; bases with no gene match: 3. CDR3 size: 14 residues. The CDR3 loop reads CASGQGGSKNIQYF. CDR3 DNA: TGCGCCAGCGGACAGGGGGGATCCAAAAACATTCAGTACTTC.

The chain uses TRBV4-2 and TRBJ2-1; D may be TRBD2 (7 bases). CDR1 is LGHNA and CDR2 is YNFKEQ in the germline V gene. The ends were cut back, 0 bases at V and 10 bases at J, with 25 bases in the middle. CDR3 length: 18 residues. The CDR3 loop reads CASSQDLGALGGDTEQFF. The CDR3 bases are TGTGCCAGCAGCCAAGATCTTGGGGCACTTGGGGGGGACACCGAGCAGTTCTTC.

CDR3 bases: TGTGCCAGCAGCGTAGCCATGAATAATTCACCCCTCCACTTT. It encodes CASSVAMNNSPLHF. The chain uses TRBV9 and TRBJ1-6; D not certain. Germline loops: CDR1 SGDLS, CDR2 YYNGEE. The CDR3 covers 14 residues. Trimming removed 0 bases from V and 5 bases from J, with 6 bases in between. The complete variable domain, with remaining parts taken from reference TRBV9 and TRBJ1-6, reads DSGVTQTPKHLITATGQRVTLRCSPRSGDLSVYWYQQSLDQGLQFLIQYYNGEERAKGNILERFSAQQFPDLHSELNLSSLELGDSALYFCASSVAMNNSPLHFGNGTRLTVT.

The V and J genes are TRBV24-1 and TRBJ2-1; D remains unclear. V gave up 3 bases and J gave up 5 bases, with 7 bases separating them. CDR3 length: 13 residues. Germline loops: CDR1 KGHDR, CDR2 SFDVKD. The CDR3 nucleotides are TGTGCCACCAGTGATCGACTCCACAATGAGCAGTTCTTC. It translates to CATSDRLHNEQFF.

V and J are TRBV28 and TRBJ2-5, with D maybe TRBD1 (6 bases). Trimming left V 2 bases short and J 5 bases short, with 12 bases between. CDR1 and CDR2 (germline): MDHEN, SYDVKM. The CDR3 extends over 14 amino acids. CDR3 in amino acids: CASSLMGATETQYF. The CDR3 nucleotides read TGTGCCAGCAGTTTAATGGGGGCTACGGAGACCCAGTACTTC.

This rearrangement joins TRBV27 to TRBJ1-1; D call uncertain. Trimming removed 2 bases at V and 0 bases at J, with 10 bases between. The CDR3 length is 15 residues. Germline V gene data show CDR1 as MNHEY and CDR2 as SMNVEV (reference sequence). CDR3 in DNA: TGTGCCAGCAGTTTAACCCCCGGAATGAACACTGAAGCTTTCTTT. Translating it yields CASSLTPGMNTEAFF.

The chain carries TRBV12-3 or TRBV12-4 and TRBJ2-7; D is unclear. V shed 5 bases and J shed 6 bases, with 11 bases lying between them. This CDR3 region has 12 residues. CDR3 region: CASSPAWPEQYF. The CDR3 DNA is TGTGCCAGCAGTCCCGCCTGGCCCGAGCAGTACTTC.

This clonotype was counted only a few times. The chain is built from TRBV3-1 and TRBJ2-3, with 9 positions matching TRBD2. The CDR3 is 15 residues long. V was pared by 5 bases and J by 2 bases, with 5 bases of the junction left unmatched. Germline V gives CDR1 LGHDT, CDR2 YNNKEL (reference sequence). CDR3 bases: TGTGCCAGCAGCGTAGCGGGGGCCTTCACAGATACGCAGTATTTT. Its protein is CASSVAGAFTDTQYF.

The gene calls are TRBV20-1 and TRBJ2-1, with 8 bases fitting TRBD2. After removal of 6 bases from V and 2 bases from J, the junction contained 9 bases not matched to a gene. Germline V gene sequence: CDR1 DFQATT, CDR2 SNEGSKA (reference sequence). CDR3 length: 15 residues. CDR3 sequence reads: CSALDGRAPYNEQFF. CDR3 DNA: TGCAGTGCGTTGGACGGGAGGGCCCCCTACAATGAGCAGTTCTTC.

The V call is TRBV6-1, the J call TRBJ1-1, with D unclear. Germline V gene lookup returns CDR1 MNHNS and CDR2 SASEGT. The V end was cut by 1 base, the J end by 6 bases, with 6 bases between. The CDR3 totals 12 residues. CDR3 DNA sequence: TGTGCCAGCAGTGAAGTGGCAGCTGAAGCTTTCTTT. The encoded protein is CASSEVAAEAFF.

The V gene is TRBV4-1, the J gene TRBJ2-2; 10 bases are shared with TRBD2. The CDR3 consists of 19 residues. After removal of 1 base from V and 7 bases from J, the junction contained 15 bases not matched to a gene. Germline lookup yields CDR1 MGHRA and CDR2 YSYEKL. The CDR3: CASSQVLSGLAGAGGELFF. The DNA for the CDR3 is TGCGCCAGCAGCCAAGTCCTGTCGGGGCTAGCGGGAGCTGGCGGGGAGCTGTTTTTT.

The chain links TRBV20-1 to TRBJ2-5; 10 bases are a match to TRBD2. Germline V gives CDR1 DFQATT, CDR2 SNEGSKA (reference sequence). The CDR3 is made up of 15 amino acids. The V segment lost 3 bases and the J segment 11 bases; nucleotides outside the gene matches: 15. CDR3 sequence: CSASRTSGGGNEQYF. CDR3 bases: TGCAGTGCTAGTAGGACTAGCGGAGGGGGCAATGAGCAGTACTTC.

The chain employs TRBV20-1 and TRBJ2-7, with no clear D. The germline gives CDR1 DFQATT, CDR2 SNEGSKA (reference sequence). The CDR3 is 14 residues long. V gave up 4 bases and J gave up 3 bases, with 16 bases separating them. CDR3 nucleotides: TGCAGTGCTACCCCGGGTCTAGGCGTCTACGAGCAGTACTTC. This translates into CSATPGLGVYEQYF.

This clonotype was seen a handful of times. The chain carries TRBV7-9 and TRBJ1-6; D may be TRBD1 (6 bases). The CDR3 length is 16 residues. The V and J ends lost 1 base and 9 bases respectively, with 16 bases between them. Germline V CDR1 and CDR2: SEHNR, FQNEAQ (reference sequence). The CDR3 region has the DNA TGTGCCAGCAGCTTAGGATCTGCAGGGGCGACTTCACCCCTCCACTTT. Amino acids: CASSLGSAGATSPLHF.

V gene TRBV20-1 combines with J gene TRBJ2-1; D unclear. The germline gives CDR1 DFQATT, CDR2 SNEGSKA (reference sequence). Trimming removed 6 bases at V and 0 bases at J, with 12 bases between. CDR3 length: 14 amino acids. This chain's CDR3 is CSAPSGGSYNEQFF. The CDR3 DNA is TGCAGTGCCCCATCGGGTGGCTCCTACAATGAGCAGTTCTTC.